These 2 T cell receptor beta chains originate from one sample sequenced in a study of PD-L1 blockade in urothelial cancer. As for time point: pretreatment peripheral blood. Some clones are missing from TCRdb's copy, which holds only in-frame ones; the method was immunoSEQ multiplex PCR. The repertoire holds tens of thousands of clones, approximately 88% seen once, with over 12% in the top ten. The specimen was PBMCs, collected around atezolizumab (anti-PD-L1) treatment. The receptors were gathered from an older woman with urothelial cancer.

V and J are TRBV6-1 and TRBJ1-5, with 7 bases fitting TRBD1. V trimming: 6 bases; J trimming: 6 bases; junction bases outside the gene matches: 8. Germline CDR1 MNHNS, CDR2 SASEGT. The CDR3 has 14 residues. Here the CDR3 DNA reads TGTGCCAGCAGACAGGGGTTATGGAGTCAGCCCCAGCATTTT. This codes for CASRQGLWSQPQHF.

This clone was counted a single time. The genes are TRBV5-4 and TRBJ1-1; 7 bases agree with TRBD1. Germline lookup yields CDR1 SGHNT and CDR2 YYREEE (reference sequence). This CDR3 region has 14 residues. J lost 3 bases, V lost 3 bases, and 5 bases had no gene match. The CDR3 DNA is TGTGCCAGCAGCTCCCCGACAGGGTACACTGAAGCTTTCTTT. Protein sequence: CASSSPTGYTEAFF.